These 3 T cell receptor beta chains were all obtained from the same sample, sequenced in a study of kidney transplant recipient with SARS-CoV-2 infection. Each CDR3 protein gets one entry after TCRdb re-called the reads with MiXCR. The sample gives about 240,000 distinct CDR3 sequences, 25% to 30% of which show up once; more than 6.5% is in the top ten. Sequenced material: a blood sample, taken at baseline and between days 110 and 120 from a kidney transplant recipient. The receptors here all came from a male patient between 25 and 39 years old who had COVID-19 and was a kidney transplant recipient. Some T cells may be graft donor cells.

Comment on this clonotype: Just one base apart from a much larger clone, this may be a read error. This chain uses TRBV3-1 with TRBJ2-2, with D hard to call. This CDR3 contains 18 residues. Germline CDR1 LGHDT, CDR2 YNNKEL (reference sequence). The V and J ends lost 5 bases and 6 bases respectively, with 25 bases between them. The CDR3 loop is CASSNSDPISGLAGELFF. DNA for the CDR3: TGTGCCAGCAGCAACAGCGATCCCATTTCAGGCTTGGCCGGGGAGCTGTTTTTT.

In this sample, this clonotype turned up many times. V gene TRBV6-1 combines with J gene TRBJ2-2; TRBD2 aligns across 13 bases. The germline V gene has CDR1 MNHNS and CDR2 SASEGT. The CDR3 extends over 20 amino acids. V was pared by 3 bases and J by 0 bases, with 10 bases of the junction left unmatched. The CDR3 DNA reads TGTGCCAGCAGTGACCCACGCGGACTAGCGGGGGACCCGAACACCGGGGAGCTGTTTTTT. This codes for CASSDPRGLAGDPNTGELFF.

Comment on this clonotype: The CDR3 carries no conserved terminal phenylalanine or tryptophan, so it likely arises from a read error. The chain has TRBV2 and TRBJ1-2; D call uncertain. This CDR3 has 12 residues. V was pared by 4 bases and J by 1 base, with 4 bases between. Germline CDR1 SNHLY, CDR2 FYNNEI. CDR3 sequence: CASSGRNYGYTL. DNA of the CDR3: TGTGCCAGCAGTGGACGTAACTATGGCTACACCCTC.